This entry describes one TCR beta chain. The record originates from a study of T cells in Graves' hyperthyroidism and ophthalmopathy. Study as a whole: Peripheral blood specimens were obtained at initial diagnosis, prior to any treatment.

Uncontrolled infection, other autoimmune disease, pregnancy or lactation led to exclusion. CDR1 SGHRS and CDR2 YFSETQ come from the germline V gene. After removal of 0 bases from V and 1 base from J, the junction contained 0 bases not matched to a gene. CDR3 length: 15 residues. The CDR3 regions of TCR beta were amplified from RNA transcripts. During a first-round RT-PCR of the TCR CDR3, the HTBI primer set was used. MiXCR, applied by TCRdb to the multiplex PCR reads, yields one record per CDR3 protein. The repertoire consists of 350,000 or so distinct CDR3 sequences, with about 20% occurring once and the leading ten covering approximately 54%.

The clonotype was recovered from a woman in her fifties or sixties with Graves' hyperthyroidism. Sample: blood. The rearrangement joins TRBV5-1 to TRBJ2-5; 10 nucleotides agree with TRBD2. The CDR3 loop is CASSLGTSGQETQYF. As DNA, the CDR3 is TGCGCCAGCAGCTTGGGGACTAGCGGCCAAGAGACCCAGTACTTC.